This T cell receptor (beta chain) was sequenced in a study of T cell responses to AZD1222 COVID-19 vaccine (dated by TCRdb to about 2021). With respect to the entire study: AZD1222 recipients with second doses at about 4 weeks or about 12 weeks were pooled, because spike-specific TCR depth and breadth did not differ between schedules. TCR sequencing was performed for 233 trial participants, of whom about 200 were given two doses of AZD1222 and around 25 were given two doses of MenACWY control vaccine. Trial participants were enrolled by age into subgroups of 18-55, 56-69 and 70-plus years, and about 150, 27 and 61 TCR-sequenced participants, respectively, were included in these subgroups. General findings and caveats noted by the study authors: Participants were mostly white British and included more females than males, and it was suggested by the authors that clonal diversity may have been underestimated. Only five or six AZD1222 recipients were SARS-CoV-2 seropositive at baseline, limiting conclusions about previously exposed vaccinees. Reportedly, close to half of the unique spike-specific TCRs recognized epitopes lying outside the regions that are mutated in the B.1.351 and B.1.1.7 variants. No day 14 peak-response samples were available, so repertoires were characterized only after the peak T cell response. In the small 56-69-year group, the increase in depth fell short of significance, most likely because of low power. Spike-specific TCR breadth and depth rose significantly after two AZD1222 doses compared with day 0 and with MenACWY recipients. The vaccine-associated CD4 TCRs covered the entire spike protein, and the dominant responses fell in regions 160-218 and 743-854.

In the paper's terms, the time point label means: baseline before first vaccination. Vaccinee samples were obtained from the UK trials COV001 and COV002, which included a single-blind randomized controlled phase 2/3 trial of AZD1222 (ChAdOx1 nCoV-19) in healthy adults. For TCRbeta chain sequencing, PBMC samples from trial participants were taken at day 0 and at day 28 after the second dose. Including the terminal cysteine and phenylalanine, the CDR3 comprises 17 residues. The read is trimmed to its CDR3 DNA, 51 bases read in frame from base 1. V and J are trimmed by 2 bases and 8 bases, and the gene matches miss 12 bases of the junction. For CDR1 and CDR2, the germline V gene lists SGHTS and YDEGEE. The CDR3 regions of human TCRbeta chains were analyzed by immunosequencing. Per the source publication's procedure: Repertoire TCRs were matched against a reference library of SARS-CoV-2-specific TCRs generated with the MIRA antigen-specificity platform. Breadth was defined as the fraction of unique TCRs that were SARS-CoV-2-associated. Depth was defined as the fraction of total T cells that were SARS-CoV-2-associated. Using the MIRA data, every spike-specific TCR was mapped to the spike region that the TCR reacted to and assigned to either a CD4 or a CD8 class. Log10-transformed breadth and depth values were compared by one-way ANOVA with Sidak's multiple comparisons tests. The clones in this table, taken by TCRdb from immuneACCESS, are in-frame only. Not every clone is retained; where verified, under half of the shortfall comes from an unresolved V gene, and the cause of the rest is unknown. That table is the source of V, J and clone size, and D and trimming were worked out from the DNA. The sample records approximately 90,000 clones, about 92% of which are singletons. The top ten hold over 9.5% of the sample.

As to this clone: Its specific antigen is unknown. It has no much larger one-base neighbor in the sample; base qualities were not kept.

The sequence joins TRBV5-8 to TRBJ2-1; the junction holds 11 bases that match TRBD1. This material consisted of peripheral blood, taken on day 0 of AZD1222 vaccination. The clonotype originates from an adult in good health. The nucleotide sequence reads TGTGCCAGCAGCTTAGGTTTTGTGGGACAGGGGGACCATGAGCAGTTCTTC. This yields the protein CASSLGFVGQGDHEQFF.